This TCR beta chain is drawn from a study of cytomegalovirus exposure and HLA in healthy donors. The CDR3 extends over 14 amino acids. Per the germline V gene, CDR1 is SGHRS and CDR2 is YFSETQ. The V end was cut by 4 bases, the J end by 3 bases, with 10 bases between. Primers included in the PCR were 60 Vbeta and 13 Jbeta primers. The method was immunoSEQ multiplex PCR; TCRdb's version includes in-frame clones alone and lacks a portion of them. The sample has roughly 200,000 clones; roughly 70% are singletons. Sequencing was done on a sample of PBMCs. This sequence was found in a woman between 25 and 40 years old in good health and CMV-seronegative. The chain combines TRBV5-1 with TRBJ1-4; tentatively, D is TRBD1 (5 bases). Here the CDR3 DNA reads TGCGCCAGCAGCACCGACAGTCCTAATGAAAAACTGTTTTTT. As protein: CASSTDSPNEKLFF.